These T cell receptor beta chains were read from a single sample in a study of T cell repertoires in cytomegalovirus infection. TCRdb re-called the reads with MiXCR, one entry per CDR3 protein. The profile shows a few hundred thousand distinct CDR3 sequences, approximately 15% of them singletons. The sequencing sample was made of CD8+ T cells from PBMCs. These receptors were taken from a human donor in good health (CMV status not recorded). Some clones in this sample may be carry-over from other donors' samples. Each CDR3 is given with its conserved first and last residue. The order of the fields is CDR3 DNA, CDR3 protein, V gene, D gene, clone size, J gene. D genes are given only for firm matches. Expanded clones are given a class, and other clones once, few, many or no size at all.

cdr3_nt: TGCAGTGCCCGAGGCGGGGGTGCTGAAGCTTTCTTT
cdr3_aa: CSARGGGAEAFF
v_call: TRBV20-1
d_call: .
clone_size: .
j_call: TRBJ1-1

cdr3_nt: TGTGCCAGCAGCTTGACGGAGACAGGTCCCAATGAGCAGTTCTTC
cdr3_aa: CASSLTETGPNEQFF
v_call: TRBV5-4
d_call: .
clone_size: few
j_call: TRBJ2-1

cdr3_nt: TGTGCCAGCAGTTTGGGCGCTAGCGGGGGGGCCTACAAGCAGTACTTC
cdr3_aa: CASSLGASGGAYKQYF
v_call: TRBV12-3/TRBV12-4
d_call: TRBD2
clone_size: .
j_call: TRBJ2-7

cdr3_nt: TGTGCCAGCCGGGTCAGGGCCAACTATGGCTACACCTTC
cdr3_aa: CASRVRANYGYTF
v_call: TRBV28
d_call: .
clone_size: .
j_call: TRBJ1-2

cdr3_nt: TGTGCCAGCGGAAAAGGCAGGGGAGTTTTTTCGGCTTTCTTT
cdr3_aa: CASGKGRGVFSAFF
v_call: TRBV6-1
d_call: .
clone_size: .
j_call: TRBJ1-1

cdr3_nt: TGTGCCAGCAGTTTAGCGGGGGGTCTCCTCTACGAGCAGTACTTC
cdr3_aa: CASSLAGGLLYEQYF
v_call: TRBV6-5
d_call: TRBD2
clone_size: few
j_call: TRBJ2-7

cdr3_nt: TGTGCCAGCAGCGTCGACAGGGTACAAGAGACCCAGTACTTC
cdr3_aa: CASSVDRVQETQYF
v_call: TRBV6-1
d_call: TRBD1
clone_size: many
j_call: TRBJ2-5

cdr3_nt: TGTGCCACCAGTGCCGCCCGGGACACGAACACCGGGGAGCTGTTTTTT
cdr3_aa: CATSAARDTNTGELFF
v_call: TRBV24-1
d_call: .
clone_size: few
j_call: TRBJ2-2

cdr3_nt: TGTGCCAGCGGACAGGGGAGCAATCAGCCCCAGCATTTT
cdr3_aa: CASGQGSNQPQHF
v_call: TRBV9
d_call: TRBD1
clone_size: .
j_call: TRBJ1-5

cdr3_nt: TGTGCCAGCAGTTCCCCGACAGGGTCGAGCACAGATACGCAGTATTTT
cdr3_aa: CASSSPTGSSTDTQYF
v_call: TRBV6-2/TRBV6-3
d_call: TRBD1
clone_size: .
j_call: TRBJ2-3

cdr3_nt: TGTGCCAGCAGCCTTGGGGGACAGGGTTTCGAGCAGTACTTC
cdr3_aa: CASSLGGQGFEQYF
v_call: TRBV12-3/TRBV12-4
d_call: TRBD1
clone_size: .
j_call: TRBJ2-7

cdr3_nt: TGTGCCAGCAGTATCAGGGGAGAAAGGGCTTTCTTT
cdr3_aa: CASSIRGERAFF
v_call: TRBV6-1
d_call: .
clone_size: few
j_call: TRBJ1-1

cdr3_nt: TGTGCCAGCAGTGAAGCGCCTGGGGAAAACAATGAGCAGTTCTTC
cdr3_aa: CASSEAPGENNEQFF
v_call: TRBV2
d_call: .
clone_size: few
j_call: TRBJ2-1

cdr3_nt: TGTGCCAGCAGTTTAACAGGGGGCAGGTCACCCCTCCACTTT
cdr3_aa: CASSLTGGRSPLHF
v_call: TRBV28
d_call: TRBD1
clone_size: many
j_call: TRBJ1-6

cdr3_nt: TGTGCCAGCAGTGTACTGGACAGGGCCAATGAGCAGTTCTTC
cdr3_aa: CASSVLDRANEQFF
v_call: TRBV9
d_call: TRBD1
clone_size: few
j_call: TRBJ2-1

cdr3_nt: TGTGCCAGCAGCCAGGGGGGGGGCTGCGTCTTC
cdr3_aa: CASSQGGGCVF
v_call: TRBV3-1
d_call: .
clone_size: .
j_call: TRBJ2-1

cdr3_nt: TGTGCTAGTGGTTTGCCCAGGGATGACTATGGCTACACCTTC
cdr3_aa: CASGLPRDDYGYTF
v_call: TRBV12-5
d_call: .
clone_size: few
j_call: TRBJ1-2

cdr3_nt: TGTGCCAGCAGTTACGAGGCAGGGCTAGCTTTGAACACTGAAGCTTTCTTT
cdr3_aa: CASSYEAGLALNTEAFF
v_call: TRBV6-5
d_call: .
clone_size: .
j_call: TRBJ1-1

cdr3_nt: TGTGCCATCACCTCAGAATCCTACAATGAGCAGTTCTTC
cdr3_aa: CAITSESYNEQFF
v_call: TRBV10-3
d_call: .
clone_size: .
j_call: TRBJ2-1

cdr3_nt: TGTGCCAGCAGTGAAACGGAGGGCTATAATTCACCCCTCCACTTT
cdr3_aa: CASSETEGYNSPLHF
v_call: TRBV6-1
d_call: .
clone_size: few
j_call: TRBJ1-6

cdr3_nt: TGCGCCAGCAGCTTGGAGCCAGGGACCCTAACAGATACGCAGTATTTT
cdr3_aa: CASSLEPGTLTDTQYF
v_call: TRBV5-1
d_call: .
clone_size: few
j_call: TRBJ2-3

cdr3_nt: TGTGCCAGCAGTTACGCTGGGTCTCCGGACACTGAAGCTTTCTTT
cdr3_aa: CASSYAGSPDTEAFF
v_call: TRBV6-5
d_call: .
clone_size: many
j_call: TRBJ1-1

cdr3_nt: TGCAGTGCCCATAGGAACGAACTCACGACCTACGAGCAGTACTTC
cdr3_aa: CSAHRNELTTYEQYF
v_call: TRBV20-1
d_call: .
clone_size: few
j_call: TRBJ2-7

cdr3_nt: TGTGCCAGCAGCTTGGCGGGTTCCCCCCTGCAGTTCTTC
cdr3_aa: CASSLAGSPLQFF
v_call: TRBV5-4
d_call: .
clone_size: .
j_call: TRBJ2-1

cdr3_nt: TGTGCCAGCAGGTCAGGGGGGGTGAACACTGAAGCTTTCTTT
cdr3_aa: CASRSGGVNTEAFF
v_call: TRBV7-9
d_call: TRBD1
clone_size: few
j_call: TRBJ1-1

cdr3_nt: TGTGCCAGCAGCGAACAACAGGGAAAAGAGGTTGGCGGGGAGCTGTTTTTT
cdr3_aa: CASSEQQGKEVGGELFF
v_call: TRBV7-6
d_call: .
clone_size: .
j_call: TRBJ2-2

cdr3_nt: TGCAGTGCTAGAGTGGCACAGGCCGTGGTTCGAGAGACCCAGTACTTC
cdr3_aa: CSARVAQAVVRETQYF
v_call: TRBV20-1
d_call: .
clone_size: .
j_call: TRBJ2-5

cdr3_nt: TGTGCCATCAGAGATTACCGGGGTTCCTACAATGAGCAGTTCTTC
cdr3_aa: CAIRDYRGSYNEQFF
v_call: TRBV10-3
d_call: .
clone_size: few
j_call: TRBJ2-1

cdr3_nt: TGCAGCGGACAGGGGGCGAACACCGGGGAGCTGTTTTTT
cdr3_aa: CSGQGANTGELFF
v_call: TRBV29-1
d_call: TRBD1
clone_size: .
j_call: TRBJ2-2

cdr3_nt: TGCGCCAGCAGCTCCGCTAGGGCAGGGCCCTACGAGCAGTACTTC
cdr3_aa: CASSSARAGPYEQYF
v_call: TRBV5-1
d_call: .
clone_size: .
j_call: TRBJ2-7

cdr3_nt: TGTGCCAGCAGCCAACCCACACAGGGGCAAGAGACCCAGTACTTC
cdr3_aa: CASSQPTQGQETQYF
v_call: TRBV3-1
d_call: TRBD1
clone_size: few
j_call: TRBJ2-5

cdr3_nt: TGTGCCAGCAGTTTGTCTTTTTGGGGGCCGAACACTGAAGCTTTCTTT
cdr3_aa: CASSLSFWGPNTEAFF
v_call: TRBV12-3/TRBV12-4
d_call: .
clone_size: .
j_call: TRBJ1-1

cdr3_nt: TGTGCCAGCAGTTACAGGCAGTCCTACGAGCAGTACTTC
cdr3_aa: CASSYRQSYEQYF
v_call: TRBV6-6
d_call: .
clone_size: many
j_call: TRBJ2-7

cdr3_nt: TGTGCCATCAGTGAGGAGGGGGGGACCTACAATGAGCAGTTCTTC
cdr3_aa: CAISEEGGTYNEQFF
v_call: TRBV10-3
d_call: .
clone_size: many
j_call: TRBJ2-1

cdr3_nt: TGTGCCAGCAGACTCACAAGGGGACAGCCCCAGCATTTT
cdr3_aa: CASRLTRGQPQHF
v_call: TRBV6-1
d_call: .
clone_size: many
j_call: TRBJ1-5

cdr3_nt: TGTGCCAGCAGCCAACCCTCCAACCTTCGAGGGGAAGAGACCCAGTACTTC
cdr3_aa: CASSQPSNLRGEETQYF
v_call: TRBV14
d_call: .
clone_size: many
j_call: TRBJ2-5

cdr3_nt: TGTGCCAGCAGTTCATTTCGGCAGGAAACTAACTATGGCTACACCTTC
cdr3_aa: CASSSFRQETNYGYTF
v_call: TRBV6-5
d_call: .
clone_size: .
j_call: TRBJ1-2

cdr3_nt: TGTGCCAGCAGTGAAACCCCGGGACTAGAAATAGATACGCAGTATTTT
cdr3_aa: CASSETPGLEIDTQYF
v_call: TRBV2
d_call: TRBD2
clone_size: few
j_call: TRBJ2-3

cdr3_nt: TGTGCCAGCAGCTTATTGGCACAGGGTATACTCATGAACACTGAAGCTTTCTTT
cdr3_aa: CASSLLAQGILMNTEAFF
v_call: TRBV7-8
d_call: .
clone_size: many
j_call: TRBJ1-1

cdr3_nt: TGTGCCAGCAGTTCCCCTCGGACAGGGATGAACGAGCAGTACTTC
cdr3_aa: CASSSPRTGMNEQYF
v_call: TRBV6-5
d_call: TRBD1
clone_size: .
j_call: TRBJ2-7

cdr3_nt: TGTGCCAGCAGTCTTAGTTGGGACCCGGGACAGGCGATTAATTCACCCCTCCACTTT
cdr3_aa: CASSLSWDPGQAINSPLHF
v_call: TRBV12-3/TRBV12-4
d_call: TRBD1
clone_size: many
j_call: TRBJ1-6

cdr3_nt: TGCGCCAGCAGCCCAGGTGCGGGGGAAGAAAATCAGCCCCAGCATTTT
cdr3_aa: CASSPGAGEENQPQHF
v_call: TRBV4-1
d_call: .
clone_size: .
j_call: TRBJ1-5

cdr3_nt: TGTGCCAGCAGCCCGGCCCCAAGCGGGGGGGGCAATGAGCAGTTCTTC
cdr3_aa: CASSPAPSGGGNEQFF
v_call: TRBV11-2
d_call: TRBD2
clone_size: .
j_call: TRBJ2-1

cdr3_nt: TGCAGTGCTAGCCCCGGATTCCAAGAGACCCAGTACTTC
cdr3_aa: CSASPGFQETQYF
v_call: TRBV20-1
d_call: .
clone_size: few
j_call: TRBJ2-5

cdr3_nt: TGCGCCAGCAGCCAAGGACCCACCTACGAGCAGTACTTC
cdr3_aa: CASSQGPTYEQYF
v_call: TRBV4-3
d_call: .
clone_size: .
j_call: TRBJ2-7

cdr3_nt: TGCGCCAGCAGCCAGCCCCCCGATCACGGGCAGTTCTTC
cdr3_aa: CASSQPPDHGQFF
v_call: TRBV4-1
d_call: .
clone_size: many
j_call: TRBJ2-1

cdr3_nt: TGTGCCAGCAGCCCACACGACGCGACTGAAGCTTTCTTT
cdr3_aa: CASSPHDATEAFF
v_call: TRBV4-2
d_call: .
clone_size: .
j_call: TRBJ1-1

cdr3_nt: TGCAGCGTTGAGAGAGAAAGCACAGATACGCAGTATTTT
cdr3_aa: CSVERESTDTQYF
v_call: TRBV29-1
d_call: .
clone_size: few
j_call: TRBJ2-3

cdr3_nt: TGTGCCAGCAGCTCGGACAGGGGGCGGGGGATCTATGGCTACACCTTC
cdr3_aa: CASSSDRGRGIYGYTF
v_call: TRBV7-9
d_call: TRBD1
clone_size: .
j_call: TRBJ1-2

cdr3_nt: TGTGCCAGCAGCGTGAACAGGGACTGGGACACCGGGGAGCTGTTTTTT
cdr3_aa: CASSVNRDWDTGELFF
v_call: TRBV9
d_call: .
clone_size: many
j_call: TRBJ2-2

cdr3_nt: TGCAGTGCTAGGGATTTCCCAGGGAGTGGCTACGAGCAGTACTTC
cdr3_aa: CSARDFPGSGYEQYF
v_call: TRBV20-1
d_call: .
clone_size: .
j_call: TRBJ2-7

cdr3_nt: TGTGCCAGCAGCCAAGAAGGCAGCGGGGGGTACTACGAGCAGTACTTC
cdr3_aa: CASSQEGSGGYYEQYF
v_call: TRBV4-2
d_call: TRBD2
clone_size: .
j_call: TRBJ2-7

cdr3_nt: TGTGCCAGCAGGGAAAACAGGGGCCTCCAAGAGACCCAGTACTTC
cdr3_aa: CASRENRGLQETQYF
v_call: TRBV2
d_call: TRBD1
clone_size: few
j_call: TRBJ2-5

cdr3_nt: TGTGCCAGCAGCTTAGTCCCCGCCGGGACCGGGGAGCTGTTTTTT
cdr3_aa: CASSLVPAGTGELFF
v_call: TRBV7-2
d_call: .
clone_size: many
j_call: TRBJ2-2

cdr3_nt: TGTGCCAGCAGTTACTCGCAGGGCGGGGGGGCCTACGAGCAGTACTTC
cdr3_aa: CASSYSQGGGAYEQYF
v_call: TRBV6-6
d_call: TRBD2
clone_size: .
j_call: TRBJ2-7

cdr3_nt: TGTGCCAGCAGTTACTCGATTAGAGGGACTGAAGCTTTCTTT
cdr3_aa: CASSYSIRGTEAFF
v_call: TRBV6-5
d_call: .
clone_size: many
j_call: TRBJ1-1

cdr3_nt: TGCAGCGTATACGGGGCCCTCAGACGAATAGATACGCAGTATTTT
cdr3_aa: CSVYGALRRIDTQYF
v_call: TRBV29-1
d_call: .
clone_size: once
j_call: TRBJ2-3

cdr3_nt: TGTGCCAGCAGCCCTCTGATTTTCGGGGGGCTGGTTAATTCACCCCTCCACTTT
cdr3_aa: CASSPLIFGGLVNSPLHF
v_call: TRBV7-8
d_call: .
clone_size: .
j_call: TRBJ1-6

cdr3_nt: TGTGCCAGCAGCGACAGGAGTACTGAAGCTTTCTTT
cdr3_aa: CASSDRSTEAFF
v_call: TRBV7-9
d_call: .
clone_size: .
j_call: TRBJ1-1

cdr3_nt: TGTGCCAGCAGCTTACTTTACGCCGGATTCCCTAATGAAAAACTGTTTTTT
cdr3_aa: CASSLLYAGFPNEKLFF
v_call: TRBV7-2
d_call: .
clone_size: many
j_call: TRBJ1-4